Listed below are T cell receptor beta chains from one sample, sequenced in a study of blood T cell repertoires in COVID-19. TCRdb's copy holds only in-frame clones and misses some; the assay was immunoSEQ multiplex PCR. The data hold under 80,000 clones, with about 89% observed a single time. Sequencing was carried out using peripheral blood. The receptors derive from a man between 65 and 80 years old with active or convalescent COVID-19. The CDR3 runs from the conserved cysteine through the conserved F or W. Fields, in order: J gene, V gene, D gene, clone size, CDR3 protein, CDR3 DNA. A D gene is named only where the DNA matches it firmly. Clone size is not always given. Where it is, it says once, few, many or a class for expanded clones.

J gene: TRBJ2-5; V gene: TRBV29-1; D gene: -; clone size: -; CDR3 protein: CSVERGRGRETQYF; CDR3 DNA: TGCAGCGTTGAACGGGGCAGGGGTAGGGAGACCCAGTACTTC
J gene: TRBJ2-5; V gene: TRBV15; D gene: -; clone size: -; CDR3 protein: CATSRDRSGQETQYF; CDR3 DNA: TGTGCCACCAGCAGAGATCGGTCAGGACAAGAGACCCAGTACTTC
J gene: TRBJ2-5; V gene: TRBV5-1; D gene: -; clone size: -; CDR3 protein: CASSPSKGRLRYQETQYF; CDR3 DNA: TGCGCCAGCAGCCCATCAAAAGGGAGGCTTAGGTACCAAGAGACCCAGTACTTC
J gene: TRBJ1-1; V gene: TRBV7-9; D gene: -; clone size: -; CDR3 protein: CASSLLGPAVRAFF; CDR3 DNA: TGTGCCAGCAGCTTACTGGGTCCCGCGGTCAGAGCTTTCTTT
J gene: TRBJ2-6; V gene: TRBV29-1; D gene: -; clone size: -; CDR3 protein: CSVTVSSGANVLTF; CDR3 DNA: TGCAGCGTTACTGTGAGCTCTGGGGCCAACGTCCTGACTTTC
J gene: TRBJ1-5; V gene: TRBV19; D gene: TRBD1; clone size: -; CDR3 protein: CASGRRDRGEAQHF; CDR3 DNA: TGTGCCAGTGGCCGCCGGGACAGGGGTGAGGCCCAGCATTTT
J gene: TRBJ1-5; V gene: TRBV28; D gene: TRBD1; clone size: -; CDR3 protein: CASRRGLRQPQHF; CDR3 DNA: TGTGCCAGCAGAAGGGGGCTTCGGCAGCCCCAGCATTTT
J gene: TRBJ1-5; V gene: TRBV5-5; D gene: TRBD1; clone size: -; CDR3 protein: CASSLGQGANQPQHF; CDR3 DNA: TGTGCCAGCAGCTTAGGACAGGGGGCGAATCAGCCCCAGCATTTT
J gene: TRBJ2-3; V gene: TRBV6-2/TRBV6-3; D gene: TRBD1; clone size: -; CDR3 protein: CASSVSPGQGSDTQYF; CDR3 DNA: TGTGCCAGCAGTGTGTCACCGGGACAGGGGTCAGATACGCAGTATTTT
J gene: TRBJ2-7; V gene: TRBV5-4; D gene: TRBD1; clone size: -; CDR3 protein: CASSLGGQGVYEQYF; CDR3 DNA: TGTGCCAGCAGCTTGGGTGGACAGGGGGTCTACGAGCAGTACTTC
J gene: TRBJ1-1; V gene: TRBV5-1; D gene: -; clone size: once; CDR3 protein: CASSPGENTEAFF; CDR3 DNA: TGCGCCTCCTCCCCGGGGGAGAACACTGAAGCTTTCTTT
J gene: TRBJ1-3; V gene: TRBV28; D gene: -; clone size: -; CDR3 protein: CASGSYRVGANTIYF; CDR3 DNA: TGTGCCAGCGGATCTTACAGGGTAGGGGCGAACACCATATATTTT
J gene: TRBJ1-2; V gene: TRBV29-1; D gene: TRBD1; clone size: many; CDR3 protein: CSVSGTGEAGYTF; CDR3 DNA: TGCAGCGTTTCAGGGACAGGGGAAGCTGGCTACACCTTC
J gene: TRBJ2-1; V gene: TRBV6-5; D gene: -; clone size: -; CDR3 protein: CASSYSISGGNEQFF; CDR3 DNA: TGTGCCAGCAGTTACTCGATTTCAGGGGGGAATGAGCAGTTCTTC
J gene: TRBJ2-7; V gene: TRBV3-1/TRBV3-2; D gene: TRBD1; clone size: -; CDR3 protein: CASSPLSGQGNEQYF; CDR3 DNA: TGTGCCAGCAGCCCCCTCTCAGGACAGGGGAACGAGCAGTACTTC
J gene: TRBJ2-5; V gene: TRBV18; D gene: TRBD1; clone size: -; CDR3 protein: CASSPPKSRGETQYF; CDR3 DNA: TGTGCCAGCTCACCACCGAAATCCAGGGGGGAGACCCAGTACTTC
J gene: TRBJ2-5; V gene: TRBV9; D gene: TRBD1; clone size: -; CDR3 protein: CASSVGQGGTQYF; CDR3 DNA: TGTGCCAGCAGCGTAGGACAGGGGGGGACCCAGTACTTC
J gene: TRBJ2-2; V gene: TRBV19; D gene: -; clone size: -; CDR3 protein: CASSMVGAGTGELFF; CDR3 DNA: TGTGCCAGTAGTATGGTGGGGGCAGGCACCGGGGAGCTGTTTTTT
J gene: TRBJ2-1; V gene: TRBV5-8; D gene: TRBD1; clone size: -; CDR3 protein: CASSERTGSYNEQFF; CDR3 DNA: TGTGCCAGCAGCGAAAGGACAGGGTCGTACAATGAGCAGTTCTTC
J gene: TRBJ2-4; V gene: TRBV7-9; D gene: TRBD2; clone size: -; CDR3 protein: CASSSEGLAGVIQYF; CDR3 DNA: TGTGCCAGCAGCTCGGAGGGACTAGCGGGAGTCATTCAGTACTTC
J gene: TRBJ2-1; V gene: TRBV7-2; D gene: -; clone size: -; CDR3 protein: CASSTLAEQFF; CDR3 DNA: TGTGCCAGCAGCACCCTGGCTGAGCAGTTCTTC
J gene: TRBJ1-5; V gene: TRBV7-8; D gene: -; clone size: -; CDR3 protein: CASSGQGNQPQHF; CDR3 DNA: TGTGCCAGCAGCGGGCAGGGCAATCAGCCCCAGCATTTT
J gene: TRBJ2-5; V gene: TRBV1; D gene: -; clone size: -; CDR3 protein: CTTTDRVGGETQYF; CDR3 DNA: TGCACCACCACGGACCGGGTCGGGGGAGAGACCCAGTACTTC
J gene: TRBJ1-2; V gene: TRBV6-5; D gene: -; clone size: -; CDR3 protein: CASTNRVPAGGYTF; CDR3 DNA: TGTGCCAGCACAAATCGAGTTCCGGCGGGTGGCTACACCTTC
J gene: TRBJ1-1; V gene: TRBV10-3; D gene: -; clone size: -; CDR3 protein: CAISESYRAFF; CDR3 DNA: TGTGCCATCAGTGAGTCGTATCGAGCTTTCTTT
J gene: TRBJ2-1; V gene: TRBV19; D gene: -; clone size: once; CDR3 protein: CASSILPSYGAYNEQFF; CDR3 DNA: TGTGCCAGTAGTATCCTCCCAAGTTACGGGGCCTACAATGAGCAGTTCTTC
J gene: TRBJ2-6; V gene: TRBV7-3; D gene: -; clone size: -; CDR3 protein: CASSPRGGTGANVLTF; CDR3 DNA: TGTGCCAGCAGCCCCAGGGGAGGGACTGGGGCCAACGTCCTGACTTTC
J gene: TRBJ1-6; V gene: TRBV27; D gene: -; clone size: -; CDR3 protein: CASGAPHNSPLHF; CDR3 DNA: TGTGCCAGCGGGGCACCGCATAATTCACCCCTCCACTTT
J gene: TRBJ1-2; V gene: TRBV11-2; D gene: TRBD1; clone size: -; CDR3 protein: CASSFGTGGPYGYTF; CDR3 DNA: TGTGCCAGCAGCTTCGGGACAGGGGGCCCCTATGGCTACACCTTC
J gene: TRBJ1-2; V gene: TRBV28; D gene: -; clone size: -; CDR3 protein: CASSWGRVNGYTF; CDR3 DNA: TGTGCCAGCAGTTGGGGCAGGGTCAATGGCTACACCTTC
J gene: TRBJ2-3; V gene: TRBV7-6; D gene: TRBD2; clone size: -; CDR3 protein: CASSLGRLAGGSDTQYF; CDR3 DNA: TGTGCCAGCAGCTTAGGACGACTAGCGGGAGGGTCAGATACGCAGTATTTT
J gene: TRBJ2-3; V gene: TRBV6-1; D gene: -; clone size: -; CDR3 protein: CASSEYSGSTTADTQYF; CDR3 DNA: TGTGCCAGCAGTGAATATTCAGGCTCCACAACGGCAGATACGCAGTATTTT
J gene: TRBJ1-1; V gene: TRBV19; D gene: -; clone size: -; CDR3 protein: CASSTRRDSMNTEAFF; CDR3 DNA: TGTGCCAGTAGTACACGGCGGGACTCCATGAACACTGAAGCTTTCTTT
J gene: TRBJ1-5; V gene: TRBV6-5; D gene: -; clone size: -; CDR3 protein: CASRPPGSGNQPQHF; CDR3 DNA: TGTGCCAGCAGACCACCGGGTTCGGGCAATCAGCCCCAGCATTTT
J gene: TRBJ2-7; V gene: TRBV15; D gene: -; clone size: few; CDR3 protein: CATSRDLLGTYEQYF; CDR3 DNA: TGTGCCACCAGCAGAGACCTTCTAGGAACCTACGAGCAGTACTTC
J gene: TRBJ1-2; V gene: TRBV28; D gene: -; clone size: -; CDR3 protein: CASGRRAKVGYTF; CDR3 DNA: TGTGCCAGCGGAAGGAGAGCGAAAGTTGGCTACACCTTC
J gene: TRBJ2-7; V gene: TRBV4-3; D gene: -; clone size: once; CDR3 protein: CASSQGRQSYEQYF; CDR3 DNA: TGCGCCAGCAGCCAAGGTAGACAGAGCTACGAGCAGTACTTC
J gene: TRBJ1-6; V gene: TRBV25-1; D gene: -; clone size: -; CDR3 protein: CASREAENSPLHF; CDR3 DNA: TGTGCCAGCAGGGAGGCAGAAAATTCACCCCTCCACTTT
J gene: TRBJ2-1; V gene: TRBV18; D gene: TRBD2; clone size: few; CDR3 protein: CASSPTGGSAYNEQFF; CDR3 DNA: TGTGCCAGCTCACCAACGGGCGGGAGTGCCTACAATGAGCAGTTCTTC
J gene: TRBJ1-2; V gene: TRBV7-3; D gene: TRBD1; clone size: -; CDR3 protein: CASSRTGDDGYTF; CDR3 DNA: TGTGCCAGCAGTCGGACAGGGGATGATGGCTACACCTTC
J gene: TRBJ2-1; V gene: TRBV7-6; D gene: -; clone size: once; CDR3 protein: CASSWETGSYNEQFF; CDR3 DNA: TGTGCCAGCAGCTGGGAGACAGGATCCTACAATGAGCAGTTCTTC
J gene: TRBJ2-3; V gene: TRBV6-5; D gene: -; clone size: -; CDR3 protein: CASSYSRGTDTQYF; CDR3 DNA: TGTGCCAGCAGTTACTCGCGGGGCACAGATACGCAGTATTTT
J gene: TRBJ1-5; V gene: TRBV30; D gene: TRBD1; clone size: -; CDR3 protein: CAWSPRTGGGQPQHF; CDR3 DNA: TGTGCCTGGAGTCCACGGACAGGGGGAGGACAGCCCCAGCATTTT
J gene: TRBJ1-4; V gene: TRBV19; D gene: -; clone size: -; CDR3 protein: CASSIASRGGEKLFF; CDR3 DNA: TGTGCCAGTAGTATAGCGTCCAGGGGTGGCGAAAAACTGTTTTTT